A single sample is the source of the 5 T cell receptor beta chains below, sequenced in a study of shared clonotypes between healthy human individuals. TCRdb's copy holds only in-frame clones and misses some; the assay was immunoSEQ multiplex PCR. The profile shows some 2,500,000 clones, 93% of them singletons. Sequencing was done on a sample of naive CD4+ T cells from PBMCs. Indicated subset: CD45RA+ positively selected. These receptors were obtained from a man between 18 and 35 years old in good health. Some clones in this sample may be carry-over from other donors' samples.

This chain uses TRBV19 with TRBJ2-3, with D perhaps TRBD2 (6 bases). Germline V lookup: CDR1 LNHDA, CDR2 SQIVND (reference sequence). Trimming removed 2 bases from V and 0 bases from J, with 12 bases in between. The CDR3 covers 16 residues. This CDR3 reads CASSIRAGPSTDTQYF. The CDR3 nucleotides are TGTGCCAGTAGTATACGCGCGGGACCCAGCACAGATACGCAGTATTTT.

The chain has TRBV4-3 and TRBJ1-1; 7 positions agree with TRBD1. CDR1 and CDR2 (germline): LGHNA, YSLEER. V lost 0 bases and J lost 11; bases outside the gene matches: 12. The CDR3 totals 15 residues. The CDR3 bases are TGCGCCAGCAGCCAAGATATCAGGACAGGTGTTCGGGCTTTCTTT. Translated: CASSQDIRTGVRAFF.

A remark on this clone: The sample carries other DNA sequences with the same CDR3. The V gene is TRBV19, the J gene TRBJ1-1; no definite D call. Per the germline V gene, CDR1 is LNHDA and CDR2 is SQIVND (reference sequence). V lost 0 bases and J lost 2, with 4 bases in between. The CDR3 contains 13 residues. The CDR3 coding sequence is TGTGCCAGTAGTATAGAACTTAACACTGAAGCTTTCTTT. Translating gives CASSIELNTEAFF.

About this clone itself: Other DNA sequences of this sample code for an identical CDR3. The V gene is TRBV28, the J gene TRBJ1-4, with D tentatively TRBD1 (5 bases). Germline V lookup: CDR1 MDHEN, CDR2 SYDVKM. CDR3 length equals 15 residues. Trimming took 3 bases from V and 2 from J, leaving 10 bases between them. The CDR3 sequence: CASSLGGATNEKLFF. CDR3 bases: TGTGCCAGCAGTTTGGGAGGGGCTACTAATGAAAAACTGTTTTTT.

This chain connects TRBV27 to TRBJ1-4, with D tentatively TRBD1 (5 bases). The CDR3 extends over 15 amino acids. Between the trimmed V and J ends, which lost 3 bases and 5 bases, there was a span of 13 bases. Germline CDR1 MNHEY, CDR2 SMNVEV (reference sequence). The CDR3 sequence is CASSFFGANNEKLFF. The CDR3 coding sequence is TGTGCCAGCAGTTTCTTCGGGGCCAACAATGAAAAACTGTTTTTT.